Listed below are T cell receptor beta chains from one sample, sequenced in a study of human T cells and chemical hapten exposure. Via MiXCR, TCRdb re-called the RACE reads, giving one row per CDR3 protein. The table has a few hundred thousand distinct CDR3 sequences, roughly 6% seen once; the top ten hold 5% to 6%. Sequencing used whole blood, obtained in connection with sensitization to the hapten diphenylcyclopropenone (DPC). These receptors were collected from a woman under 30 with alopecia areata. Some clones in this sample may be carry-over from other donors' samples. CDR3s include the opening cysteine and the closing phenylalanine or tryptophan. The D gene is left open where the match is weak. Some rows have no size entry. The others give once, few or many, or a class for an expanded clone.

clone_size	v_call	j_call	d_call	cdr3_aa	cdr3_nt
many	TRBV11-2	TRBJ2-5	NA	CASSLTDGETQYF	TGTGCCAGCAGCTTAACGGACGGAGAGACCCAGTACTTC
few	TRBV20-1	TRBJ2-2	NA	CSAGDREAGELFF	TGCAGTGCTGGAGACAGGGAGGCCGGGGAGCTGTTTTTT
few	TRBV12-5	TRBJ2-3	NA	CASGYRETDTQYF	TGTGCTAGTGGTTACAGGGAAACAGATACGCAGTATTTT
many	TRBV6-2/TRBV6-3	TRBJ2-1	NA	CASSGQPTGFSYNEQFF	TGTGCCAGCAGTGGACAACCCACAGGGTTTTCCTACAATGAGCAGTTCTTC
NA	TRBV27	TRBJ1-6	NA	CASSSRDNSPSPLHF	TGTGCCAGCAGTTCCCGGGACAACTCCCCTTCACCCCTCCACTTT
NA	TRBV4-1	TRBJ1-2	NA	CASSQEVWTLYGYTF	TGCGCCAGCAGCCAAGAGGTCTGGACACTCTATGGCTACACCTTC
NA	TRBV5-4	TRBJ2-3	NA	CASIGLGADTQYF	TGTGCCAGCATCGGGTTAGGCGCAGATACGCAGTATTTT
many	TRBV7-9	TRBJ1-1	NA	CASTVGSGTEAFF	TGTGCCAGCACCGTGGGTAGTGGCACTGAAGCTTTCTTT
NA	TRBV12-3/TRBV12-4	TRBJ2-1	NA	CATQGGGSSYNEQFF	TGTGCCACTCAGGGGGGGGGAAGCTCCTACAATGAGCAGTTCTTC
NA	TRBV7-6	TRBJ2-3	NA	CASSKRPGPSTDTQYF	TGTGCCAGCAGCAAACGTCCGGGGCCTAGCACAGATACGCAGTATTTT
few	TRBV4-1	TRBJ2-7	NA	CASSQDQGRAYEQYF	TGCGCCAGCAGCCAAGACCAGGGCAGGGCCTACGAGCAGTACTTC
many	TRBV12-3/TRBV12-4	TRBJ1-2	NA	CASSFNRVDYGYTF	TGTGCCAGCAGTTTCAACAGGGTCGACTATGGCTACACCTTC
many	TRBV18	TRBJ2-3	NA	CASSPNSQSTDTQYF	TGTGCCAGCTCACCAAACAGTCAGAGCACAGATACGCAGTATTTT
many	TRBV5-1	TRBJ1-1	NA	CASSLQGVDTEAFF	TGCGCCAGCAGCTTACAAGGGGTCGACACTGAAGCTTTCTTT
few	TRBV7-2	TRBJ1-2	TRBD1	CASSSIGGTGGDGYTF	TGTGCCAGCAGCTCCATTGGTGGGACAGGGGGAGATGGCTACACCTTC
NA	TRBV29-1	TRBJ1-2	NA	CSVEVDSGRNYGYTF	TGCAGCGTTGAGGTGGACAGCGGGAGGAACTATGGCTACACCTTC
many	TRBV5-1	TRBJ1-5	NA	CASSLDTGNNQPQHF	TGCGCCAGCAGCTTGGATACAGGGAACAATCAGCCCCAGCATTTT
many	TRBV5-6	TRBJ1-2	NA	CASSPEEGADYGYTF	TGTGCCAGCAGCCCTGAAGAGGGTGCGGACTATGGCTACACCTTC
NA	TRBV4-3	TRBJ2-2	TRBD1	CASSQDQQGAANTGELFF	TGCGCCAGCAGCCAAGATCAACAGGGGGCCGCGAACACCGGGGAGCTGTTTTTT
few	TRBV25-1	TRBJ2-7	NA	CASSGGRVYYEQYF	TGTGCCAGCAGCGGGGGCAGGGTGTACTACGAGCAGTACTTC
many	TRBV25-1	TRBJ1-2	NA	CASSDGSDTYGYTF	TGTGCCAGCAGTGATGGGTCGGACACCTATGGCTACACCTTC
NA	TRBV7-2	TRBJ2-7	NA	CASSLSGAGEQYF	TGTGCCAGCAGCTTAAGTGGGGCTGGGGAGCAGTACTTC